Shown below are 25 T cell receptor beta chains from a single sample sequenced in a study of shared clonotypes between healthy human individuals. Repertoires were generated with immunoSEQ multiplex PCR, while TCRdb's copy carries only in-frame clones and drops some. The repertoire has over a million clones, 98% of them found once; the top ten carry about 0.42%. Sequenced: naive CD4+ T cells sorted from blood. The subset here: CD45RA+ positively selected. The receptors come from a man aged 30-40 years in good health.

In regard to this clone: Other DNA sequences in the same sample also yield this CDR3. This chain connects TRBV18 to TRBJ2-1; TRBD2 matches 7 bases. V dropped 3 bases and J dropped 0; count of bases not matched to a gene: 2. The CDR3 runs 15 residues. Germline CDR1 reads KGHSH; CDR2 reads LQKENI. CDR3 amino acids: CASSPRGSSYNEQFF. The DNA for the CDR3 is TGTGCCAGCTCACCTCGCGGGAGCTCCTACAATGAGCAGTTCTTC.

The chain has TRBV18 and TRBJ2-7; TRBD1 agrees at 7 bases. The germline V gene has CDR1 KGHSH and CDR2 LQKENI. This CDR3 is 17 amino acids long. Trimming removed 2 bases from V and 1 base from J; junction bases left unmatched: 11. CDR3 sequence (DNA): TGTGCCAGCTCACCAGTCGGCCGACAGGGACCGTCCTACGAGCAGTACTTC. It yields the protein CASSPVGRQGPSYEQYF.

This clone was recorded only once. The CDR3 nucleotides are TGTGCCAGCAGCTTAGCTCGGACTAGCTATACGCAGTATTTT. It yields the protein CASSLARTSYTQYF. The rearrangement uses TRBV5-4 and TRBJ2-3; 8 bases match TRBD2. Germline V gene sequence: CDR1 SGHNT, CDR2 YYREEE (reference sequence). J lost 7 bases, V lost 2 bases, and 6 bases had no gene match. The CDR3 is 14 amino acids.

The genes are TRBV28 and TRBJ1-5; D is possibly TRBD1 (5 bases). The CDR3 sequence is 14 residues long. CDR1 and CDR2 (germline): MDHEN, SYDVKM. Trimming shortened V by 7 bases and J by 6 bases, and 16 bases separated the two germline ends. The CDR3 reads CASITPRASQPQHF. The CDR3 DNA sequence: TGTGCCAGCATTACTCCCAGGGCAAGTCAGCCCCAGCATTTT.

The genes are TRBV7-8 and TRBJ1-2, with 7 bases matching TRBD1. CDR3 length: 13 residues. From germline, CDR1 is SGHVS and CDR2 FQNEAQ. J lost 8 bases, V lost 3 bases, and 6 bases had no gene match. The CDR3 here is CASSFHRGGGYTF. CDR3 sequence (DNA): TGTGCCAGCAGCTTCCACAGGGGCGGCGGCTACACCTTC. The full variable domain, in which reference TRBV7-8 and TRBJ1-2 provide the parts outside the CDR3, is GAGVSQSPRYKVAKRGQDVALRCDPISGHVSLFWYQQALGQGPEFLTYFQNEAQLDKSGLPSDRFFAERPEGSVSTLKIQRTQQEDSAVYLCASSFHRGGGYTFGSGTRLTVV.

The chain is built from TRBV19 and TRBJ2-1; 10 bases map to TRBD2. CDR1 is LNHDA and CDR2 is SQIVND in the germline V gene (reference sequence). There are 14 residues in the CDR3. The junction had 5 bases not matched to a gene; V was cut back by 3 bases and J by 9 bases. DNA for the CDR3: TGTGCCAGTAGTATTTGGACTAGCGGATCTGAGCAGTTCTTC. It is translated as CASSIWTSGSEQFF.

The gene calls are TRBV27 and TRBJ1-1, with TRBD1 matching over 8 bases. The V and J ends lost 5 bases and 5 bases, in that order; junction bases with no gene match: 10. The CDR3 spans 15 residues. The germline V gene encodes CDR1 MNHEY and CDR2 SMNVEV (reference sequence). The CDR3 here is CASSPDRGWRTEAFF. CDR3 in DNA: TGTGCCAGCAGTCCAGACAGGGGATGGAGGACTGAAGCTTTCTTT.

V is TRBV5-6 and J is TRBJ1-3; TRBD1 matches 8 bases. The trim removed 0 bases at V and 8 bases at J, leaving 13 bases unmatched. CDR1 and CDR2 from the germline V gene are SGHDT and YYEEEE. The CDR3 has 17 amino acids. CDR3 in amino acids: CASSLGPGQGGIYTIYF. The CDR3, as DNA: TGTGCCAGCAGCTTGGGACCAGGACAGGGAGGAATATACACCATATATTTT.

This chain connects TRBV19 to TRBJ2-2, with D maybe TRBD1 (5 bases). V dropped 9 bases and J dropped 5 bases, with 16 bases sitting between them. Germline V CDR1 and CDR2: LNHDA, SQIVND (reference sequence). The CDR3 totals 14 residues. The CDR3 bases are TGTGCCAGCGATTTGGGGCAATCTACCGGGGAGCTGTTTTTT. Residues: CASDLGQSTGELFF. The whole variable domain, remainder taken from reference TRBV19 and TRBJ2-2, is DGGITQSPKYLFRKEGQNVTLSCEQNLNHDAMYWYRQDPGQGLRLIYYSQIVNDFQKGDIAEGYSVSREKKESFPLTVTSAQKNPTAFYLCASDLGQSTGELFFGEGSRLTVL.

This clone was recorded once. The chain carries TRBV6-1 and TRBJ1-5; 8 bases are a match to TRBD1. The germline gives CDR1 MNHNS, CDR2 SASEGT. This CDR3 spans 15 amino acids. V trimming: 3 bases; J trimming: 2 bases; junction bases outside the gene matches: 3. This chain's CDR3 is CASSDGQGGNQPQHF. In DNA, the CDR3 is TGTGCCAGCAGTGACGGACAGGGCGGCAATCAGCCCCAGCATTTT.

CDR3 bases: TGTGCCAGCAGGGATTGGGTTGTCAGGGTGGACTATGGCTACACCTTC. Amino acid sequence: CASRDWVVRVDYGYTF. The J gene is TRBJ1-2, the V gene TRBV2; D perhaps matches TRBD1 (5 bases). The length of the CDR3 is 16 residues. Between the trimmed V and J ends, which lost 6 bases and 3 bases, there was a span of 20 bases. Germline lookup yields CDR1 SNHLY and CDR2 FYNNEI.

This rearrangement joins TRBV18 to TRBJ2-7; D possibly matches TRBD1 or TRBD2 (5 bases each). Germline CDR1 is KGHSH and CDR2 is LQKENI. This CDR3 comprises 15 residues. V was pared by 2 bases and J by 3 bases, with 14 bases between. In DNA form, the CDR3 reads TGTGCCAGCTCACCATACTACGAGGGGTTCTACGAGCAGTACTTC. Amino acids: CASSPYYEGFYEQYF.

The rearrangement uses TRBV9 and TRBJ2-2, with TRBD1 matching 9 bases. The germline CDR1 and CDR2 sequences are SGDLS and YYNGEE. The CDR3 is 13 residues long. V shed 10 bases and J 5 bases; nucleotides not matched to a gene: 6. The CDR3 DNA follows: TGTGCCTGCCGGGACAGGGATACCGGGGAGCTGTTTTTT. It is translated as CACRDRDTGELFF. Variable domain in full (rest from reference TRBV9 and TRBJ2-2): DSGVTQTPKHLITATGQRVTLRCSPRSGDLSVYWYQQSLDQGLQFLIQYYNGEERAKGNILERFSAQQFPDLHSELNLSSLELGDSALYFCACRDRDTGELFFGEGSRLTVL.

The rearrangement uses TRBV2 and TRBJ1-5, with TRBD1 matching over 7 bases. V trimming: 6 bases; J trimming: 5 bases; junction bases outside the gene matches: 4. The V gene's germline CDR1 is SNHLY and CDR2 FYNNEI. The CDR3 totals 13 residues. The CDR3 region is CASSETGHQPQHF. The CDR3 bases are TGTGCCAGCAGCGAGACAGGGCATCAGCCCCAGCATTTT.

In its sample, this clone was seen once. The genes are TRBV30 and TRBJ1-5; D ambiguous. CDR1 is GTSNPN, CDR2 SVGIG, per germline (reference sequence). Deletions cut 2 bases from V and 1 base from J, with 6 bases between. The CDR3 runs 13 residues. The CDR3 DNA reads TGTGCCTGGAGTCACAGCAGCAATCAGCCCCAGCATTTT. Protein sequence: CAWSHSSNQPQHF.

J is TRBJ2-7 and V is TRBV7-2; 9 bases match TRBD1. The CDR3 has 15 amino acids. The trim removed 4 bases at V and 6 bases at J, leaving 10 bases unmatched. Germline CDR1 is SGHTA and CDR2 is FQGNSA. The CDR3 DNA is TGTGCCAGCAGCTATGCCGGGACAGGGCCATCCGAGCAGTACTTC. Residues: CASSYAGTGPSEQYF.

The V call is TRBV5-1, the J call TRBJ2-1; possible D gene TRBD2, 6 bases. The CDR3 has 17 residues. CDR1 is SGHRS, CDR2 YFSETQ, per germline. With 4 bases removed from V and 4 bases from J, the gap between germline ends came to 21 bases. CDR3 bases: TGCGCCAGCAGCCCTAAGACTAGGTTGGGTCGATACAATGAGCAGTTCTTC. It is translated as CASSPKTRLGRYNEQFF.

The gene calls are TRBV27 and TRBJ1-2; 8 nucleotides agree with TRBD1. With V trimmed by 5 bases and J by 5 bases, 10 bases remained unmatched. The CDR3 length is 15 residues. Per germline, CDR1 MNHEY and CDR2 SMNVEV (reference sequence). CDR3 loop: CASSPRGLPGYGYTF. The CDR3 nucleotides are TGTGCCAGCAGTCCCAGGGGGCTTCCGGGGTATGGCTACACCTTC.

This clone was detected once. The rearrangement joins TRBV6-5 to TRBJ2-7; D is possibly TRBD1 (6 bases). The CDR3 loop spans 13 amino acids. Germline CDR1 reads MNHEY; CDR2 reads SVGAGI. V was trimmed by 2 bases and J by 3 bases, leaving 8 bases between them. The CDR3 DNA follows: TGTGCCAGCAGTTACGCGGACAGCTACGAGCAGTACTTC. It codes for CASSYADSYEQYF.

V is TRBV5-1 and J is TRBJ2-1; D possibly corresponds to TRBD2 (6 bases). Germline loops: CDR1 SGHRS, CDR2 YFSETQ. Trimming pared 5 bases from V and 4 bases from J, leaving 16 bases between. The CDR3 length is 15 residues. The CDR3 protein is CASRLIGLKYNEQFF. The DNA for the CDR3 is TGCGCCAGCAGACTTATAGGACTAAAATACAATGAGCAGTTCTTC.

Comments on this clone: Other DNA sequences in the sample encode the same CDR3. The chain joins TRBV5-1 to TRBJ1-5, with TRBD1 identical over 11 bases. The germline V gene has CDR1 SGHRS and CDR2 YFSETQ. The CDR3 extends over 14 amino acids. V shed 0 bases, J shed 8 bases, and the junction held 1 base outside the gene matches. The CDR3 protein is CASSLGTGGEPQHF. The CDR3, as DNA: TGCGCCAGCAGCTTGGGGACAGGGGGCGAGCCCCAGCATTTT.

This CDR3 reads CASYSGAANTGELFF. Written as DNA, the CDR3 is TGTGCCAGCTATTCCGGGGCAGCGAACACCGGGGAGCTGTTTTTT. V is TRBV6-5 and J is TRBJ2-2; TRBD1 or TRBD2 may be the D gene (5 bases each). V was pared by 8 bases and J by 0 bases, with 13 bases between. The CDR3 has 15 residues. In germline, CDR1 is MNHEY, CDR2 SVGAGI.

This clone appeared a single time. The V call is TRBV27, the J call TRBJ2-3; D not resolved. The V end lost 5 bases, the J end lost 1 base, and 7 bases lay between the germline ends. Germline values: CDR1 MNHEY, CDR2 SMNVEV (reference sequence). The CDR3 contains 13 residues. The CDR3 nucleotides read TGTGCCAGCAGTCAGTTTGGCACAGATACGCAGTATTTT. Translation gives CASSQFGTDTQYF.

J is TRBJ2-7 and V is TRBV7-2; TRBD1 aligns across 7 bases. The germline V gene has CDR1 SGHTA and CDR2 FQGNSA. V shed 1 base, J shed 0 bases, and the junction held 3 bases outside the gene matches. CDR3 size: 15 residues. CDR3 protein: CASSLGQGISYEQYF. The CDR3 nucleotides are TGTGCCAGCAGCTTAGGACAGGGTATCTCCTACGAGCAGTACTTC.

The chain joins TRBV11-2 to TRBJ2-7; D remains ambiguous. Trimming cost V 1 base and J 6 bases, with 7 bases left between them. Germline lookup yields CDR1 SGHAT and CDR2 FQNNGV. This CDR3 spans 12 amino acids. The DNA of the CDR3 is TGTGCCAGCAGCTTAGTACCAGTCGAGCAGTACTTC. Translating gives CASSLVPVEQYF. Filled out from reference TRBV11-2 and TRBJ2-7, the complete variable domain reads EAGVAQSPRYKIIEKRQSVAFWCNPISGHATLYWYQQILGQGPKLLIQFQNNGVVDDSQLPKDRFSAERLKGVDSTLKIQPAKLEDSAVYLCASSLVPVEQYFGPGTRLTVT.